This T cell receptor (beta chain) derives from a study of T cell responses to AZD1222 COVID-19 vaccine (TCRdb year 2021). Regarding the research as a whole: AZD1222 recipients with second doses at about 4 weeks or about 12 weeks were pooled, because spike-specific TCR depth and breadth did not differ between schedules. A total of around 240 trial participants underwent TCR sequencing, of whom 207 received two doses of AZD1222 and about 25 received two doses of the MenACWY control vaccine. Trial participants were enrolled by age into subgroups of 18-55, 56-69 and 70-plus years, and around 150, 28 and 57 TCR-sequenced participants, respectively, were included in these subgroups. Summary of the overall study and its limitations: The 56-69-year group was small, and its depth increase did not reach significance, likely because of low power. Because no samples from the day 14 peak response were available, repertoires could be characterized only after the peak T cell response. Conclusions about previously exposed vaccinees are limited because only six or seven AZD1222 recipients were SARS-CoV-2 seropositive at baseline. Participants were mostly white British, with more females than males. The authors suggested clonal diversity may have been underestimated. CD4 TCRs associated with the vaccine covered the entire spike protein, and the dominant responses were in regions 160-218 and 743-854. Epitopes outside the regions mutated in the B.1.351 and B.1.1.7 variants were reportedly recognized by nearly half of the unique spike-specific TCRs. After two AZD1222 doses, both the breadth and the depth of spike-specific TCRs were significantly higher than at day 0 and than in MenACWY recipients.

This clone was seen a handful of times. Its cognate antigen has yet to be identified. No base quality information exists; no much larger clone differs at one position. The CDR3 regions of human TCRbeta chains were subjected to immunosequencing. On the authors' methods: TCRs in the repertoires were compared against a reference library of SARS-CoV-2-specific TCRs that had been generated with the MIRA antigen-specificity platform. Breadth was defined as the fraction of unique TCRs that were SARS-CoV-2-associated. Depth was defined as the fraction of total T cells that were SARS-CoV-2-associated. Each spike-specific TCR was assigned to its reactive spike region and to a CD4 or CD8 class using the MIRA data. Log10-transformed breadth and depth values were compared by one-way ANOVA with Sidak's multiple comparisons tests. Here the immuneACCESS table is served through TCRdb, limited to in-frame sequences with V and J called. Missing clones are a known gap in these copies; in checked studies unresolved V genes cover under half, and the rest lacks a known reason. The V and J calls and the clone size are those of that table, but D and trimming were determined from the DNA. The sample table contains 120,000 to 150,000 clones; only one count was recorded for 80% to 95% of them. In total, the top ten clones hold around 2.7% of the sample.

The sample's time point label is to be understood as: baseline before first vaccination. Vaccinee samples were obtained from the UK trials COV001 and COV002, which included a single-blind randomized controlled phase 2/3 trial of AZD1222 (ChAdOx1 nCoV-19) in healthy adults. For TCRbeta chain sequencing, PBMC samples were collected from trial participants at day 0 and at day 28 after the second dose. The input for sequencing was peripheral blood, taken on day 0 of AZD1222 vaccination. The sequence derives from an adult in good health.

The DNA sequence follows: TGTGCCAGCAGCATGGGTGCAACTAATGAAAAACTGTTTTTT. It is translated as CASSMGATNEKLFF. The chain is made from TRBV7-3 and TRBJ1-4; the D gene lacks a confident call. The CDR3 runs 14 amino acids, cysteine and phenylalanine included. CDR3 DNA only is kept here, 42 bases in frame from base 1. The germline V gene encodes CDR1 SGHTA and CDR2 FQGTGA. V is pared back by 5 bases and J by 0 bases, with 7 bases lying between the germline termini. Extended through the reference TRBV7-3 and TRBJ1-4 proteins, this CDR3 yields the full variable domain: GAGVSQTPSNKVTEKGKYVELRCDPISGHTALYWYRQSLGQGPEFLIYFQGTGAADDSGLPNDRFFAVRPEGSVSTLKIQRTERGDSAVYLCASSMGATNEKLFFGSGTQLSVL.